A selection of T cell receptor beta chains follows, all from one sample in a study of T cells after yellow fever vaccination. From the 5' RACE reads, TCRdb called clonotypes with MiXCR, one entry per CDR3 protein. This table has hundreds of thousands of distinct CDR3 sequences, roughly 14% appearing once. This sample comprised PBMCs, obtained on the day of the yellow fever booster vaccination. Receptor source: a man between 25 and 39 years old who received the YFV17D yellow fever vaccine. Both conserved end residues are part of each CDR3. Each record gives: D gene, CDR3 length, J gene, clone size, V gene, CDR3 DNA, CDR3 protein. D genes are given only for firm matches. The size field is filled for only some rows; it gives once, few, many or a size class.

>TRBD2|14|TRBJ2-7|-|TRBV15
TGTGCCACCAGCAGAGAACCAGCGGGAGACGAGCAGTACTTC
CATSREPAGDEQYF
>TRBD1|14|TRBJ2-5|-|TRBV4-3
TGCGCCAGCAGCCAAGGGACAGGGCAAGAGACCCAGTACTTC
CASSQGTGQETQYF
>-|15|TRBJ1-6|once|TRBV20-1
TGCAGTGCTAGAGATCCGCCAGGGGTTTGGTCACCCCTCCACTTT
CSARDPPGVWSPLHF
>-|12|TRBJ2-7|few|TRBV27
TGTGCCAGCAGCGGAGCCCGATCCCTCCTGTACTTC
CASSGARSLLYF
>TRBD2|16|TRBJ2-1|-|TRBV5-4
TGTGCCAGCAGCTTGGGCGGGAGAGGTGGCTACAATGAGCAGTTCTTC
CASSLGGRGGYNEQFF
>TRBD1|15|TRBJ1-5|few|TRBV9
TGTGCCAGCAGCCCCTGGGACAGGGCAAGTCAGCCCCAGCATTTT
CASSPWDRASQPQHF
>TRBD2|16|TRBJ2-2|few|TRBV5-6
TGTGCCAGCAGCGGGAGGGGACTACCCAACACCGGGGAGCTGTTTTTT
CASSGRGLPNTGELFF
>TRBD2|14|TRBJ2-3|-|TRBV20-1
TGCAGTGCTAGAGGAGCGGGGAACACAGATACGCAGTATTTT
CSARGAGNTDTQYF
>-|15|TRBJ2-1|-|TRBV24-1
TGTGCCACCAGTGATTCGAGGGCTCTTTTCGGTGAGCAGTTCTTC
CATSDSRALFGEQFF
>TRBD1|13|TRBJ1-1|-|TRBV7-9
TGTGCCAGCAGCTTCGCGCAGGGGGCCGAAGCTTTCTTT
CASSFAQGAEAFF
>TRBD2|15|TRBJ2-7|-|TRBV20-1
TGCAGTGCTAGAGATTTGCTAGCGGGAGGGCACGAGCAGTACTTC
CSARDLLAGGHEQYF
>TRBD1|18|TRBJ2-7|-|TRBV4-3
TGCGCCAGCAGCCAAGGAAGGGGGTCCGGGACAGGGGGAGACGAGCAGTACTTC
CASSQGRGSGTGGDEQYF
>-|15|TRBJ2-5|few|TRBV5-6
TGTGCCAGCAGCTTCATGACGGGGATTGGGGAGACCCAGTACTTC
CASSFMTGIGETQYF
>-|18|TRBJ2-2|-|TRBV6-5
TGTGCCAGCAACCCCACGGTGGGGGGGCCTATGAACACCGGGGAGCTGTTTTTT
CASNPTVGGPMNTGELFF
>-|13|TRBJ2-2|-|TRBV10-2
TGCGCCAGCAGTCGAGGGTTTGCCGGGGAGCTGTTTTTT
CASSRGFAGELFF
>-|13|TRBJ2-5|many|TRBV12-3/TRBV12-4
TGTGCCAGCAGTTTTGGCGGCGGGGAGACCCAGTACTTC
CASSFGGGETQYF
>TRBD2|14|TRBJ2-1|-|TRBV27
TGTGCCACCTCGCGGACTAGCCCAAACAATGAGCAGTTATTC
CATSRTSPNNEQLF
>-|14|TRBJ2-7|many|TRBV7-2
TGTGCCAGCAGCCCTTGGACTACCCCTTACGAGCAGTACTTC
CASSPWTTPYEQYF
>-|14|TRBJ1-2|-|TRBV6-5
TGTGCCAGCAGTTACCTCGGGGCAAGAAATGGCTACACCTTC
CASSYLGARNGYTF
>-|15|TRBJ2-5|few|TRBV4-3
TGCGCCAGCAGCCAAGATTACGGGACGGCGGAGACCCAGTACTTC
CASSQDYGTAETQYF
>-|14|TRBJ1-6|-|TRBV6-2/TRBV6-3
TGTGCCAGCAGTTACTCGACCGGGAATTCACCCCTCCACTTT
CASSYSTGNSPLHF
>-|13|TRBJ1-1|-|TRBV29-1
TGCAGCGTAACAGGGAATTGGAACACTGAAGCTTTCTTT
CSVTGNWNTEAFF
>-|12|TRBJ2-7|many|TRBV5-1
TGCGCCAGCAGCTCGTCCCCGTACGAGCAGTACTTC
CASSSSPYEQYF
>-|10|TRBJ2-1|few|TRBV20-1
TGCAGTGCCCGGGGGTCACGGGAGTTCTTC
CSARGSREFF
>-|14|TRBJ2-1|few|TRBV24-1
TGTGCCACCGGAGATACTAGAGGGGCTAATGAGCAGTTCTTC
CATGDTRGANEQFF
>-|15|TRBJ2-1|many|TRBV7-2
TGTGCCAGCAGCCCTACGAGCGGGCCTTACAATGAGCAGTTCTTC
CASSPTSGPYNEQFF
>TRBD2|15|TRBJ2-5|many|TRBV7-2
TGTGCCACGACGGCAGGGCTAGCGGGAGGAGAGACCCAGTACTTC
CATTAGLAGGETQYF
>-|18|TRBJ1-4|many|TRBV7-2
TGTGCCAGCAGCTTATGGGCTGCAGGGGTTGCAACTAATGAAAAACTGTTTTTT
CASSLWAAGVATNEKLFF
>-|13|TRBJ1-5|-|TRBV18
TGTGCCAGCTCACCGTCAATCAGTCAGCCCCAGCATTTT
CASSPSISQPQHF
>-|14|TRBJ2-7|-|TRBV19
TGTGCCACCCTAGAGGTGGTCACTTCCTACGAGCAGTACTTC
CATLEVVTSYEQYF
>TRBD2|15|TRBJ2-4|-|TRBV5-5
TGTGCCAGCGGCTCTGGACTAGCGGGGAAAAACATTCAGTACTTC
CASGSGLAGKNIQYF
>-|15|TRBJ2-7|few|TRBV12-3/TRBV12-4
TGTGCCAGCAGTAAAGCAGGAACAGGGTCCTACGAGCAGTACTTC
CASSKAGTGSYEQYF
>-|12|TRBJ2-4|few|TRBV7-2
TGTGCCAGCAGCTTAGAGTTGGGAATTCAGTACTTC
CASSLELGIQYF
>-|15|TRBJ1-1|few|TRBV7-9
TGTGCCAGCAGCTTCCCGCGGGGGGTGGGCACTGAAGCTTTCTTT
CASSFPRGVGTEAFF
>TRBD2|15|TRBJ2-5|-|TRBV11-2
TGTGCCAGCAGACCCGGACTAGCGATACAAGAGACCCAGTACTTC
CASRPGLAIQETQYF
>TRBD1|16|TRBJ2-2|many|TRBV29-1
TGCAGCGTTGAAGGATCGGACAGGGGGACCACCGGGGAGCTGTTTTTT
CSVEGSDRGTTGELFF
>TRBD2|12|TRBJ2-7|few|TRBV19
TGTGCCAGTAGTTCTAGCGGGAGAGAGCAGTACTTC
CASSSSGREQYF
>-|18|TRBJ2-1|-|TRBV7-4
TGTGCCTCCTCCAAACCTCTCCGGCGGAGACAAAATGACAATGAGCAGTTCTTC
CASSKPLRRRQNDNEQFF
>TRBD2|17|TRBJ2-1|-|TRBV20-1
TGCAGTGCTAGAGAGCGACTAGCGGATTCCCCCTACAATGAGCAGTTCTTC
CSARERLADSPYNEQFF
>TRBD2|15|TRBJ2-1|many|TRBV4-3
TGCGCCAGCAGCCAAGGAGCGGGGGGTTACAATGAGCAGTTCTTC
CASSQGAGGYNEQFF
>TRBD1|15|TRBJ1-4|few|TRBV29-1
TGCAGCGTTGGGATAGACAGGGGTACTAATGAAAAACTGTTTTTT
CSVGIDRGTNEKLFF
>-|14|TRBJ2-1|few|TRBV24-1
TGTGCCACCAGTGGTCCTACCTCCTACAATGAGCAGTTCTTC
CATSGPTSYNEQFF
>-|14|TRBJ1-3|-|TRBV12-3/TRBV12-4
TGTGCCAGCAGCGTTAAAGTGGCTGGAAACACCATATATTTT
CASSVKVAGNTIYF
>TRBD2|13|TRBJ2-3|few|TRBV29-1
TGCAGCGCCCTACTAGCGGGAGTAGATACGCAGTATTTT
CSALLAGVDTQYF
>-|15|TRBJ2-2|-|TRBV6-5
TGTGCCAGCAGTTATCGCTGGCAGGGGACCGGGGAGCTGTTTTTT
CASSYRWQGTGELFF
>TRBD1|14|TRBJ1-5|few|TRBV29-1
TGCAGCGTCCGGGACAGAAATAGCAATCAGCCCCAGCATTTT
CSVRDRNSNQPQHF
>-|15|TRBJ2-2|-|TRBV4-3
TGCGCCAGCAGCCAAGAAGTGAGGCTTGGCGGGGAGCTGTTTTTT
CASSQEVRLGGELFF
>-|13|TRBJ2-7|-|TRBV7-9
TGTGCCAGCAGCTTTGACACCTATTACGAGCAGTACTTC
CASSFDTYYEQYF
>TRBD1|14|TRBJ1-1|many|TRBV20-1
TGCAGTGCTAGAGGGGGAAGGACAGGGGGTGAAGCTTTCTTT
CSARGGRTGGEAFF
>TRBD2|15|TRBJ2-7|few|TRBV9
TGTGCCAGCAGCGCCGGGACTAGCGGGGCTTACGAGCAGTACTTC
CASSAGTSGAYEQYF
>-|12|TRBJ2-5|-|TRBV5-1
TGCGCCAGCGCGGAGCTAGCAGAGACCCAGTACTTC
CASAELAETQYF
>-|19|TRBJ2-3|-|TRBV4-3
TGCGCCAGCAGCCAAGGGATAGGACACCCTCCAGGAGGCACAGATACGCAGTATTTT
CASSQGIGHPPGGTDTQYF
>-|13|TRBJ2-1|many|TRBV14
TGTGCCAGCAGCCAAGCAGTCTACAATGAGCAGTTCTTC
CASSQAVYNEQFF
>TRBD1|14|TRBJ2-3|-|TRBV5-1
TGCGCCAGCCGGGACAGATCTAGCACAGATACGCAGTATTTT
CASRDRSSTDTQYF
>-|12|TRBJ2-3|-|TRBV7-9
TGTGCCAGCAGCTTAGCCCAGGGACAGCAGTATTTT
CASSLAQGQQYF
>TRBD1|14|TRBJ2-1|-|TRBV3-1
TGTGCCAGCAGCCCGAGGGGGCTATACAATGAGCAGTTCTTC
CASSPRGLYNEQFF
>TRBD2|16|TRBJ2-1|-|TRBV20-1
TGCAGTGCTATACAGCGGGAGGCCGGCTCCTACAATGAGCAGTTCTTC
CSAIQREAGSYNEQFF
>TRBD2|16|TRBJ2-1|few|TRBV7-2
TGTGCCAGCAGCCCACAACCGGGACTAGGATTAGATGAGCAGTTCTTC
CASSPQPGLGLDEQFF
>TRBD2|16|TRBJ2-7|many|TRBV7-2
TGTGCCAGCAGCTTAATGGGCGGGAGCACCGCCTACGAGCAGTACTTC
CASSLMGGSTAYEQYF